This T cell receptor (beta chain) was identified in a study of T cell responses to AZD1222 COVID-19 vaccine. A word on this clone: Its specificity is not known.

The CDR3 totals 16 residues. Trimming took 2 bases from V and 6 from J; bases not matched to a gene: 7. The V gene's germline CDR1 is SGHRS and CDR2 YFSETQ. Clones were read by immunoSEQ multiplex PCR, and TCRdb kept only the in-frame ones, dropping some. The profile covers fewer than 120,000 clones, with 81% appearing a single time and around 4.6% taken by the ten largest. Study results and caveats: Recipients of AZD1222 seropositive at baseline numbered only 5 to 7. Recipients of two AZD1222 doses showed rising Spike-specific TCR breadth and depth.

Sequenced material: peripheral blood, taken on day 0 of AZD1222 vaccination. The clonotype was recovered from an adult in good health. The rearrangement joins TRBV5-1 to TRBJ2-1; 11 bases are shared with TRBD2. The CDR3 loop is CASSFLLAGVGNEQFF. CDR3 nucleotides: TGCGCCAGCAGCTTTCTACTAGCGGGAGTCGGCAATGAGCAGTTCTTC.